Presented here are 27 T cell receptor beta chains from one specimen sequenced in a study of blood T cell repertoires in COVID-19. Profiling relied on immunoSEQ multiplex PCR, and the TCRdb table lists in-frame clones only, not all of them. The table has tens of thousands of clones, approximately 91% seen once; the top ten hold roughly two fifths. Sequencing used peripheral blood. These receptors were taken from a man between 60 and 75 years old with active or convalescent COVID-19.

The chain is built from TRBV12-3 or TRBV12-4 and TRBJ1-2; a weak D match, TRBD1 (5 bases). The CDR3 is 13 residues long. The V end was cut by 8 bases, the J end by 4 bases, with 14 bases between. This CDR3 is CASQQGRTYGYTF. For the CDR3, the DNA is TGTGCCAGCCAGCAGGGAAGGACCTATGGCTACACCTTC.

There are a few counts of this clone. The J gene is TRBJ1-2, the V gene TRBV10-2, with TRBD1 matching 9 bases. The length of the CDR3 is 13 residues. Germline CDR1 is WSHSY and CDR2 is SAAADI. The ends lost 6 bases at V and 5 bases at J; junction bases unmatched: 4. The DNA for the CDR3 is TGCGCCAGCAGGGACAGGGGCTCATATGGCTACACCTTC. It specifies CASRDRGSYGYTF.

The J gene is TRBJ2-1, the V gene TRBV5-1; 9 bases fit TRBD1. The CDR3 is 16 amino acids. From germline, CDR1 is SGHRS and CDR2 YFSETQ. V gave up 3 bases and J gave up 1 base; unmatched junction bases: 5. In DNA, the CDR3 is TGCGCCAGCAGCTCTTCCGGGACAGGGTCCTACAATGAGCAGTTCTTC. Its protein product is CASSSSGTGSYNEQFF.

The J gene is TRBJ1-1, the V gene TRBV27; D not certain. The CDR3 runs to 14 residues. The V end lost 3 bases, the J end lost 6 bases, and 14 bases lay between the germline ends. The germline V gene encodes CDR1 MNHEY and CDR2 SMNVEV (reference sequence). The CDR3 spells CASSFRGNGAEAFF. The CDR3 DNA sequence: TGTGCCAGCAGTTTCCGAGGGAATGGTGCTGAAGCTTTCTTT.

The rearrangement links TRBV5-1 to TRBJ2-3; the match to TRBD1 covers 7 bases. The V gene end was trimmed by 2 bases and the J gene end by 2 bases; junction bases not matched to a gene: 5. The germline CDR1 and CDR2 sequences are SGHRS and YFSETQ. The CDR3 contains 15 residues. The CDR3 is CASSFTGASTDTQYF. CDR3 in DNA: TGCGCCAGCAGCTTTACAGGGGCTTCCACAGATACGCAGTATTTT.

The J gene is TRBJ1-4, the V gene TRBV19, with D possibly being TRBD1 (5 bases). The V end lost 4 bases, the J end lost 0 bases, and 9 bases lay between the germline ends. The CDR3 is made up of 15 amino acids. CDR1 is LNHDA and CDR2 is SQIVND in the germline V gene (reference sequence). The CDR3 protein is CASSKQTATNEKLFF. CDR3 DNA sequence: TGTGCCAGTAGTAAGCAGACAGCAACTAATGAAAAACTGTTTTTT.

This clone was seen once. This sequence joins TRBV7-9 and TRBJ1-2; 10 bases are a match to TRBD1. Germline V gene lookup returns CDR1 SEHNR and CDR2 FQNEAQ (reference sequence). V was pared by 1 base and J by 5 bases, with 1 base of the junction left unmatched. The CDR3 contains 14 residues. This CDR3 is CASSLGGQGYGYTF. CDR3 coding DNA: TGTGCCAGCAGCTTAGGGGGACAGGGGTATGGCTACACCTTC.

The sample holds one count of this clone. The DNA of the CDR3 is TGTGCCAGCAGCTTATCGACAGGGGCCTACAATGAGCAGTTCTTC. As protein: CASSLSTGAYNEQFF. The V gene is TRBV7-2, the J gene TRBJ2-1; 8 bases are shared with TRBD1. Germline CDR1 SGHTA, CDR2 FQGNSA. The length of the CDR3 is 15 residues. V lost 2 bases to trimming and J lost 2 bases; unmatched junction nucleotides: 2.

The rearrangement joins TRBV19 to TRBJ2-1; D is ambiguous. The CDR3 length is 14 residues. Looked up from germline, CDR1 is LNHDA and CDR2 is SQIVND (reference sequence). V lost 4 bases and J 6 bases, leaving 13 bases between the germline ends. The CDR3: CASSKLSRGNEQFF. Written as DNA, the CDR3 is TGTGCCAGTAGTAAATTGTCGCGAGGCAATGAGCAGTTCTTC.

V is TRBV19 and J is TRBJ2-3; the match to TRBD2 covers 15 bases. J lost 6 bases, V lost 10 bases, and 5 bases had no gene match. From germline, CDR1 is LNHDA and CDR2 SQIVND (reference sequence). There are 14 residues in the CDR3. The DNA of the CDR3 is TGTGCCACCAACGGACTAGCGGGGGGGGATACGCAGTATTTT. Translated: CATNGLAGGDTQYF.

J is TRBJ2-1 and V is TRBV7-6; 13 nucleotides match TRBD2. The junction had 4 bases not matched to a gene; V was cut back by 5 bases and J by 9 bases. The CDR3 consists of 14 residues. Germline loops: CDR1 SGHVS, CDR2 FNYEAQ. CDR3 sequence reads: CASSPGLAGSEQFF. The CDR3 DNA follows: TGTGCCAGCAGCCCGGGACTAGCGGGGTCTGAGCAGTTCTTC.

The rearrangement uses TRBV10-2 and TRBJ2-7; D perhaps matches TRBD2 (5 bases). CDR3 length equals 15 residues. Germline V CDR1 and CDR2: WSHSY, SAAADI. Trimming took 2 bases from V and 2 from J, leaving 13 bases between them. The CDR3, as DNA: TGCGCCAGCAGTGAGAATTGGAGGCCTCCCTACGAGCAGTACTTC. It specifies CASSENWRPPYEQYF.

This clone occurred once. The chain is built from TRBV6-6 and TRBJ1-1; D possibly corresponds to TRBD1 (6 bases). This CDR3 has 15 residues. Germline CDR1 and CDR2: MNHNY and SVGAGI (reference sequence). V shed 0 bases and J shed 1 base, with 9 bases lying between them. The CDR3 DNA follows: TGTGCCAGCAGTTACTCGAGGGGACAGAACACTGAAGCTTTCTTT. Protein sequence: CASSYSRGQNTEAFF.

The chain carries TRBV6-5 and TRBJ1-2; D not certain. Germline CDR1 MNHEY, CDR2 SVGAGI. The CDR3 consists of 13 residues. Trimming removed 3 bases from V and 3 bases from J, with 8 bases in between. CDR3 sequence (DNA): TGTGCCAGCAGTTATTTAACGGACTATGGCTACACCTTC. Amino acids: CASSYLTDYGYTF.

J is TRBJ1-6 and V is TRBV4-1, with D perhaps TRBD1 (5 bases). The ends were cut back, 4 bases at V and 4 bases at J, with 17 bases in the middle. Germline assignment: CDR1 MGHRA and CDR2 YSYEKL. CDR3 size: 17 residues. As DNA, the CDR3 is TGCGCCAGCAGCCCACGCCTGGGGGGATCTTATAATTCACCCCTCCACTTT. This sequence encodes CASSPRLGGSYNSPLHF.

V is TRBV5-1 and J is TRBJ2-2, with 14 bases identical to TRBD2. In germline, CDR1 is SGHRS, CDR2 YFSETQ. V was pared by 5 bases and J by 6 bases, with 9 bases of the junction left unmatched. This CDR3 comprises 17 residues. CDR3 nucleotides: TGCGCCAGCAGTTCGACTAGCGGGAGGGCGGTATCCGGGGAGCTGTTTTTT. It specifies CASSSTSGRAVSGELFF.

The chain links TRBV27 to TRBJ1-2; the D gene is possibly TRBD1 (5 bases). CDR3 length: 15 amino acids. Looked up from germline, CDR1 is MNHEY and CDR2 is SMNVEV (reference sequence). V was pared by 2 bases and J by 3 bases, with 13 bases between. In DNA form, the CDR3 reads TGTGCCAGCAGTTTACAAGGGGCCCCTTACTATGGCTACACCTTC. Residues: CASSLQGAPYYGYTF.

The V call is TRBV23-1, the J call TRBJ1-4; possibly TRBD1 for D (5 bases). TRBV23-1 is treated as an ORF (open reading frame) with a function not yet certain. The length of the CDR3 is 13 residues. The germline V and J ends were trimmed by 7 bases and 10 bases, with 16 bases remaining between them. CDR3 nucleotide sequence: TGCGCCAGCACGGTGGGGGGACTTGGAAAACTGTTTTTT. It is translated as CASTVGGLGKLFF.

The V gene is TRBV21-1, the J gene TRBJ1-1. TRBV21-1 is classified as a pseudogene. This CDR3 contains 14 residues. CDR3 nucleotides: TGTGCCAGCAGCAAAAGAGGAGAGAACACTGAAGCTTTCTTT. Amino acid sequence: CASSKRGENTEAFF.

The chain joins TRBV5-1 to TRBJ2-5; maybe TRBD2 (6 bases). The V end lost 4 bases, the J end lost 9 bases, and 25 bases lay between the germline ends. This CDR3 has 16 amino acids. The germline V gene has CDR1 SGHRS and CDR2 YFSETQ. The CDR3 DNA reads as TGCGCCAGCAGCCCAGCCGGGACTCAGGGCCCGTTGCCCCAGTACTTC. Translation gives CASSPAGTQGPLPQYF.

CDR3 amino acids: CASSASSSGGTDTQYF. CDR3 bases: TGTGCCAGCAGCGCGTCCTCTAGCGGGGGCACAGATACGCAGTATTTT. V gene TRBV9 combines with J gene TRBJ2-3; 9 bases map to TRBD2. The CDR3 extends over 16 amino acids. From germline, CDR1 is SGDLS and CDR2 YYNGEE. J was trimmed by 1 base and V by 3 bases; bases with no gene match: 6. Variable domain in full (rest from reference TRBV9 and TRBJ2-3): DSGVTQTPKHLITATGQRVTLRCSPRSGDLSVYWYQQSLDQGLQFLIQYYNGEERAKGNILERFSAQQFPDLHSELNLSSLELGDSALYFCASSASSSGGTDTQYFGPGTRLTVL.

The V and J genes are TRBV5-3 and TRBJ2-4, with 7 bases identical to TRBD1. Being an ORF, TRBV5-3 has a function that is uncertain. V shed 4 bases, J shed 2 bases, and the junction held 9 bases outside the gene matches. The CDR3 spans 16 residues. CDR3 loop: CARSPDRVATKNIQYF. The CDR3 DNA reads as TGTGCCAGAAGCCCTGACAGGGTCGCCACCAAAAACATTCAGTACTTC.

The chain is built from TRBV14 and TRBJ1-2; D is perhaps TRBD1 (5 bases). Between the trimmed V and J ends, which lost 6 bases and 4 bases, there was a span of 12 bases. The CDR3 runs to 13 residues. The germline CDR1 and CDR2 sequences are SGHDN and FVKESK. CDR3 in DNA: TGTGCCAGCAGTTTCAGGGCAGTCTATGGCTACACCTTC. This encodes CASSFRAVYGYTF.

V is TRBV10-3 and J is TRBJ1-4, with 8 positions matching TRBD1. The CDR3 runs to 17 residues. Trimming took 4 bases from V and 4 from J; bases not matched to a gene: 11. Germline V gives CDR1 ENHRY, CDR2 SYGVKD. CDR3 protein: CAISAGQDRGLNEKLFF. The CDR3 DNA is TGTGCCATCAGTGCGGGACAGGATAGGGGGCTTAATGAAAAACTGTTTTTT.

This clone is a singleton in its sample. The chain recombines TRBV30 with TRBJ2-1, with 11 bases lining up with TRBD1. CDR3 length: 15 amino acids. Germline V gene sequence: CDR1 GTSNPN, CDR2 SVGIG (reference sequence). Unmatched junction bases numbered 11, after V lost 4 bases and J lost 9 bases. CDR3 sequence: CAWTTGTGGSSEQFF. CDR3 bases: TGTGCCTGGACTACTGGGACAGGGGGTTCAAGTGAGCAGTTCTTC.

This clone was recorded only once. The V gene is TRBV5-1, the J gene TRBJ1-1, with a tentative D call TRBD1 (6 bases). The CDR3 consists of 15 residues. Trimming took 3 bases from V and 1 from J, leaving 13 bases between them. Per germline, CDR1 SGHRS and CDR2 YFSETQ. The CDR3 loop reads CASSWSGRGNTEAFF. CDR3 DNA: TGCGCCAGCAGCTGGAGTGGCAGGGGGAACACTGAAGCTTTCTTT.

V gene TRBV7-3 combines with J gene TRBJ2-5, with 9 positions matching TRBD2. V was pared by 0 bases and J by 5 bases, with 19 bases of the junction left unmatched. Per the germline V gene, CDR1 is SGHTA and CDR2 is FQGTGA. The CDR3 covers 20 residues. The CDR3 coding sequence is TGTGCCAGCAGCTTAACGTCCGGACTAGCGAGAGGAATGCCACAGGAGACCCAGTACTTC. It codes for CASSLTSGLARGMPQETQYF.